This entry describes one TCR beta chain. Trimming removed 5 bases from V and 2 bases from J, with 12 bases in between. The CDR3 has 14 amino acids. Germline V lookup: CDR1 SGHVS, CDR2 FQNEAQ. This entry belongs to a study of T cells in Graves' hyperthyroidism and ophthalmopathy. Amplification yielded TCR beta CDR3 regions, with RNA transcripts as the source. TCR CDR3 regions were first amplified by RT-PCR with HTBI primers. TCRdb ran MiXCR on the multiplex PCR reads and lists one entry per CDR3 protein. The sample has hundreds of thousands of distinct CDR3 sequences; under 15% are singletons. Based on clinical symptoms, serum thyroxine and TRAb, thyroid ultrasound and orbital computed tomography, diagnoses were reached.

J is TRBJ1-2 and V is TRBV7-8; weak D call: TRBD1 (5 bases). Sequenced: blood. The clonotype was recovered from a young man with Graves' ophthalmopathy. As DNA, the CDR3 is TGTGCCAGCAGCCCAGGGATGGCAAACTATGGCTACACCTTC. Its translation: CASSPGMANYGYTF.